The clone carrying this T cell receptor (beta chain) occurred many times. This specimen belongs to a study of response to subunit inactivated influenza vaccine. TCRdb fed the RT-PCR reads into MiXCR, producing one record per CDR3 protein. The table has 500,000 to 750,000 distinct CDR3 sequences, approximately 14% seen once. The TCR originated in a man aged 45 to 65 who received an inactivated influenza vaccine. Sequences were derived from PBMCs from blood, sampled roughly 13 days after vaccination.

The CDR3 nucleotides read TGTGCCAGCAGTTTATTCAGGGGCGACAACGAGCAGTACTTC. It codes for CASSLFRGDNEQYF. The genes are TRBV12-3 or TRBV12-4 and TRBJ2-7; D might be TRBD1 (6 bases). The CDR3 runs to 14 residues. Trimming left V 2 bases short and J 5 bases short, with 13 bases between.